The 22 T cell receptor beta chains listed next were all sequenced from one sample in a study of blood T cell repertoires in COVID-19. Measured with immunoSEQ multiplex PCR; TCRdb has only the in-frame clones, and not every one. The sample lists 90,000 to 150,000 clones, around 87% occurring once. What was sequenced was peripheral blood. Receptors originate from a woman between 50 and 59 years old with acute or convalescent COVID-19.

V gene TRBV30 combines with J gene TRBJ1-3; TRBD1 agrees at 8 bases. The germline CDR1 and CDR2 sequences are GTSNPN and SVGIG (reference sequence). The V segment lost 7 bases and the J segment 2 bases; nucleotides outside the gene matches: 1. CDR3 length equals 12 residues. CDR3 DNA sequence: TGTGCCTTCAGGGGGCCTGGAAACACCATATATTTT. Encoded protein: CAFRGPGNTIYF.

The V call is TRBV19, the J call TRBJ1-5; 7 nucleotides line up with TRBD1. The V and J ends lost 1 base and 7 bases, in that order; junction bases with no gene match: 7. The germline CDR1 and CDR2 sequences are LNHDA and SQIVND (reference sequence). The CDR3 extends over 15 amino acids. Written as DNA, the CDR3 is TGTGCCAGTAGTATAGTCCGGGACAGAAGCCAGCCCCAGCATTTT. Its translation is CASSIVRDRSQPQHF.

The chain combines TRBV6-5 with TRBJ2-7; D ambiguous. Germline lookup yields CDR1 MNHEY and CDR2 SVGAGI. The V end was cut by 5 bases, the J end by 7 bases, with 15 bases between. This CDR3 comprises 13 residues. The DNA for the CDR3 is TGTGCCAGCAGTACAACTTCAGTCGGGGAGCAGTACTTC. This gives the protein CASSTTSVGEQYF.

In its sample, this clone was seen once. This sequence joins TRBV13 and TRBJ2-7, with TRBD2 matching over 11 bases. V trimming: 5 bases; J trimming: 2 bases; junction bases outside the gene matches: 5. There are 15 residues in the CDR3. Germline loops: CDR1 PRHDT, CDR2 FYEKMQ (reference sequence). The CDR3 region is CASSPRLAGTYEQYF. For the CDR3, the DNA is TGTGCCAGCAGCCCTCGACTAGCGGGGACCTACGAGCAGTACTTC.

The genes are TRBV7-2 and TRBJ2-1; D call uncertain. This CDR3 comprises 15 residues. Germline lookup yields CDR1 SGHTA and CDR2 FQGNSA. V gave up 4 bases and J gave up 6 bases, with 16 bases separating them. The CDR3 DNA reads as TGTGCCAGCAGCTCCCGTCTCTCCCCCTCCAATGAGCAGTTCTTC. Translation: CASSSRLSPSNEQFF.

Regarding this clone: Within the sample, other DNA sequences also encode this same CDR3. The chain couples TRBV9 to TRBJ2-5, with 8 nucleotides matching TRBD2. CDR3 length: 14 residues. V was clipped by 4 bases and J by 4 bases; unmatched bases: 6. In germline, CDR1 is SGDLS, CDR2 YYNGEE. The CDR3 is CASSPGGVRETQYF. CDR3 bases: TGTGCCAGCAGCCCGGGAGGGGTAAGAGAGACCCAGTACTTC.

The chain links TRBV11-3 to TRBJ1-2, with D maybe TRBD1 (5 bases). The germline gives CDR1 SGHNT, CDR2 YENEEA. This CDR3 is built from 13 residues. V dropped 0 bases and J dropped 3 bases, with 5 bases sitting between them. CDR3 sequence reads: CASSLEQDYGYTF. CDR3 coding DNA: TGTGCCAGCAGCTTAGAACAGGACTATGGCTACACCTTC.

As regards this clone: Distinct nucleotide sequences in the sample also encode this CDR3. The rearrangement uses TRBV6-5 and TRBJ2-7; D is possibly TRBD1 (6 bases). CDR1 and CDR2 (germline): MNHEY, SVGAGI. CDR3 length: 14 residues. Deletions cut 0 bases from V and 3 bases from J, with 9 bases between. In DNA form, the CDR3 reads TGTGCCAGCAGTTACTCGACAGGAGGCTACGAGCAGTACTTC. Its translation: CASSYSTGGYEQYF.

The genes are TRBV9 and TRBJ1-1; TRBD1 aligns across 10 bases. CDR1 is SGDLS and CDR2 is YYNGEE in the germline V gene. After removal of 1 base from V and 4 bases from J, the junction contained 7 bases not matched to a gene. The CDR3 has 16 residues. CDR3 residues: CASSVSGTGAGTEAFF. The CDR3 DNA follows: TGTGCCAGCAGCGTATCCGGGACAGGGGCCGGCACTGAAGCTTTCTTT.

V is TRBV19 and J is TRBJ2-7, with D tentatively TRBD1 (7 bases). This CDR3 is 14 amino acids long. The V gene's germline CDR1 is LNHDA and CDR2 SQIVND (reference sequence). V gave up 3 bases and J gave up 3 bases, with 12 bases separating them. The CDR3 DNA reads TGTGCCAGTAGTATTCAGGGGGGCTACTACGAGCAGTACTTC. Amino acids: CASSIQGGYYEQYF.

V gene TRBV11-3 combines with J gene TRBJ1-2; D unresolved. The CDR3 runs 14 residues. Trimming removed 4 bases from V and 7 bases from J, with 16 bases in between. CDR1 and CDR2 from the germline V gene are SGHNT and YENEEA. CDR3 residues: CASSSGAGSGGYTF. Here the CDR3 DNA reads TGTGCCAGCAGCTCAGGCGCGGGGTCTGGTGGCTACACCTTC.

The chain has TRBV7-3 and TRBJ1-1; D unclear. In germline, CDR1 is SGHTA, CDR2 FQGTGA. This CDR3 contains 8 residues. V lost 9 bases, J lost 9 bases, and 5 bases lay in between. In nucleotides, the CDR3 is TGTGCCAGGACAAAAGCTTTCTTT. It codes for CARTKAFF.

This chain joins TRBV5-1 and TRBJ2-1, with D perhaps TRBD2 (6 bases). Germline CDR1 is SGHRS and CDR2 is YFSETQ. This CDR3 has 16 residues. Trimming left V 3 bases short and J 3 bases short, with 16 bases between. The chain's CDR3 is CASSYNSGGHYNEQFF. DNA for the CDR3: TGCGCCAGCAGCTATAATAGCGGCGGTCACTACAATGAGCAGTTCTTC.

The chain carries TRBV7-2 and TRBJ2-3; possibly TRBD1 for D (7 bases). This CDR3 spans 16 amino acids. Trimming took 2 bases from V and 6 from J, leaving 18 bases between them. Germline V gives CDR1 SGHTA, CDR2 FQGNSA. The CDR3 DNA follows: TGTGCCAGCAGCTTAACAGGGGACGCGGGATTGGATACGCAGTATTTT. Its translation is CASSLTGDAGLDTQYF. Combining the CDR3 with reference TRBV7-2 and TRBJ2-3 gives the whole variable domain GAGVSQSPSNKVTEKGKDVELRCDPISGHTALYWYRQSLGQGLEFLIYFQGNSAPDKSGLPSDRFSAERTGGSVSTLTIQRTQQEDSAVYLCASSLTGDAGLDTQYFGPGTRLTVL.

The chain recombines TRBV19 with TRBJ1-5; TRBD1 agrees at 8 bases. Germline assignment: CDR1 LNHDA and CDR2 SQIVND (reference sequence). This CDR3 has 16 residues. Unmatched junction bases numbered 5, after V lost 4 bases and J lost 0 bases. CDR3 sequence (DNA): TGTGCCAGTAGTAGAGGACAGGGTTATAGCAATCAGCCCCAGCATTTT. Residues: CASSRGQGYSNQPQHF.

This clone was recorded only once. The chain combines TRBV6-5 with TRBJ2-1; 7 bases are a match to TRBD2. CDR1 is MNHEY and CDR2 is SVGAGI in the germline V gene. The J segment lost 8 bases and the V segment lost 2 bases, leaving 9 bases of the junction unmatched. The CDR3 runs 15 residues. Written as DNA, the CDR3 is TGTGCCAGCAGTTACCGCCAGGGACTATACGATGAGCAGTTCTTC. This translates into CASSYRQGLYDEQFF.

The chain carries TRBV4-3 and TRBJ1-2, with D possibly matching TRBD1 (6 bases). CDR1 is LGHNA and CDR2 is YSLEER in the germline V gene. The V and J ends lost 1 base and 6 bases respectively, with 24 bases between them. CDR3 size: 18 residues. The CDR3 bases are TGCGCCAGCAGCCAAGCCGCGGACCAGGGGCTCCGTGTCGATGGCTACACCTTC. This sequence encodes CASSQAADQGLRVDGYTF.

The rearrangement uses TRBV3-1 (or the pseudogene TRBV3-2) and TRBJ1-1; tentatively, D is TRBD1 (6 bases). The CDR3 is 14 amino acids. V was shortened by 2 bases and J by 5 bases, with 12 bases between the two germline ends. Germline values: CDR1 LGHDT, CDR2 YNNKEL (reference sequence). As DNA, the CDR3 is TGTGCCAGCAGCCAATGGGGGCCGAGGACTGAAGCTTTCTTT. Translating gives CASSQWGPRTEAFF.

The chain carries TRBV27 and TRBJ1-3; D not resolved. Germline assignment: CDR1 MNHEY and CDR2 SMNVEV (reference sequence). This CDR3 has 16 amino acids. Trimming stripped 0 bases from V and 0 bases from J, with 9 bases between. CDR3 region: CASSLSGVSSGNTIYF. Written as DNA, the CDR3 is TGTGCCAGCAGTTTATCGGGCGTAAGCTCTGGAAACACCATATATTTT.

This clone appeared once. The CDR3 DNA reads TGTGCCAGCAGGGTAGATACTAACTATGGCTACACCTTC. Translated: CASRVDTNYGYTF. V gene TRBV7-9 combines with J gene TRBJ1-2; D is ambiguous. The CDR3 spans 13 residues. V was pared by 6 bases and J by 0 bases, with 8 bases between. The V gene's germline CDR1 is SEHNR and CDR2 FQNEAQ (reference sequence).

The genes are TRBV10-2 and TRBJ2-1, with TRBD2 matching over 8 bases. The CDR3 covers 15 residues. The germline V gene encodes CDR1 WSHSY and CDR2 SAAADI. The junction had 7 bases not matched to a gene; V was cut back by 5 bases and J by 4 bases. DNA of the CDR3: TGCGCCAGCAGTCCCACAGCGGGGGAATACAATGAGCAGTTCTTC. Translated, it gives CASSPTAGEYNEQFF.

The CDR3 sequence is CASSLSRQSGEQYF. CDR3 bases: TGCGCCAGCAGCTTGTCCCGACAGAGTGGGGAGCAGTACTTC. This chain connects TRBV5-1 to TRBJ2-7; maybe TRBD1 (5 bases). The CDR3 extends over 14 amino acids. CDR1 and CDR2 from the germline V gene are SGHRS and YFSETQ. V lost 1 base and J 7 bases, leaving 15 bases between the germline ends.